This T cell receptor (beta chain) was sequenced for a study of technical replicates of blood from several donors. Trimming cost V 6 bases and J 1 base, with 15 bases left between them. CDR3 length equals 15 residues. Germline CDR1 is LNHDA and CDR2 is SQIVND (reference sequence). Method: immunoSEQ multiplex PCR; TCRdb's copy keeps in-frame clones and lacks some. The sample holds approximately 73,000 clones, about 92% seen once. The genes are TRBV19 and TRBJ1-1; weak D call: TRBD1 (6 bases). Sequencing input: T cells isolated from PBMCs. The receptor was isolated from a human donor in good health. The CDR3 sequence is CASSRTEGGNTEAFF. For the CDR3, the DNA is TGTGCCAGTAGCCGGACAGAGGGTGGGAACACTGAAGCTTTCTTT.